This T cell receptor beta chain originates from a study of Graves' ophthalmopathy and Graves' hyperthyroidism. The wider study: Blood was drawn at initial diagnosis, before any treatment.

This clonotype has at least ten counts. Its antigen is not identified. Other autoimmune diseases, uncontrolled infections, pregnancy and lactation each led to patient exclusion. Fresh peripheral blood (approximately 10 ml) yielded the PBMCs. Whole-study findings and limits: In blood, most expanded thyroid clonotypes above 0.001 frequency were also detected.

Amplification of TCR beta CDR3 regions used RNA transcripts. HTBI primers served in a first-round RT-PCR, which a second-round multiplex PCR followed. TCRdb processed the multiplex PCR reads anew with MiXCR; each CDR3 protein has one entry. The repertoire includes 150,000 to 200,000 distinct CDR3 sequences, around two fifths of them detected once, and 8% to 10% sits in the top ten. Germline CDR1 MNHNS, CDR2 SASEGT. Trimming removed 5 bases at V and 2 bases at J, with 10 bases between. The CDR3 consists of 14 residues. The chain recombines TRBV6-1 with TRBJ1-5, with TRBD1 as a possible D gene (5 bases). Sequenced sample: peripheral blood. This sequence was found in a man between 25 and 39 years old with Graves' ophthalmopathy. CDR3 in amino acids: CASSKGLGNQPQHF. CDR3 coding DNA: TGTGCCAGCAGTAAGGGGTTGGGCAATCAGCCCCAGCATTTT.